This record covers a single T cell receptor (beta chain). What this receptor recognizes is not known. The input lacks base qualities; no much larger clone sits a single base away. This specimen comes from a study of shared clonotypes between healthy human individuals (dated by TCRdb to 2018 to 2020). For context, the study as a whole: The cohort included three men and a couple of women between 18 and 49 years of age. For each donor, CD4 naive and CD4 memory were each run on three plates, CD8 naive on two plates, and CD8 memory on one plate. Blood TCR repertoires of four to six healthy adults were deeply sequenced to estimate repertoire size and the extent of clonotype sharing between individuals. To increase sequencing depth and limit assay-specific biases, TCR repertoire library preparation and sequencing were carried out by different laboratories using diverse techniques. Between about 0.8 and 9.5 billion PBMCs per donor were obtained by leukapheresis. Broad study findings and their caveats: Higher generation probabilities were observed for clonotypes shared by all four sorted-subset donors than for non-shared clonotypes. Sharing across a few donors was observed for approximately 5% of naive CD4, 3% to 3.5% of naive CD8, over 2% of memory CD4, and about 0.4% of memory CD8 clonotypes. Rarefaction of sorted-subset datasets indicated incomplete sequencing despite the large sequencing depth. Only blood was sampled, and tissue TCR repertoires likely differ from those in blood. Estimated clonotype richness was generally larger for naive than for memory subsets. Based on pairwise subsampling, the degree of clonotype sharing among donors was expected to be affected by sequencing depth. Because the study included only a small number of donors, the genetic and exposure-history diversity represented was limited.

Using the deep immunoSEQ assay, multiplex PCR amplified TCR CDR3 regions from genomic DNA. Extracted genomic DNA from each cell subset was distributed evenly across all wells of several immunoSEQ 96-well plates, and each plate was treated as a replicate. For sorted subsets, about 200 ng genomic DNA, equal to tens of thousands of T cell genomes, was loaded into each replicate PCR. Purified libraries were quantified with a Qubit 3.0 fluorometer, sized on a Bioanalyzer 2100, and re-quantified with the KAPA Library Quantification kit. Every immunoSEQ 96-well plate was sequenced on a separate single-read 150-cycle Illumina NextSeq 550 flow cell. On the authors' methods: Because only junctional sequences without quality scores were contained in the immunoSEQ output, filtering matching that applied to full-length reads could not be performed. Sequences were annotated with PyIR, a Python wrapper for IgBLAST v1.9, using IMGT germline references to assign V/J genes and CDR3. Reads with weak V/J assignments (E-value above 1e-6), missing CDR3, stop codons, out-of-frame junctions, or ambiguous translated residues were removed. V3J clonotypes were defined as sequences sharing the same inferred V gene, J gene, and CDR3 amino acid sequence. Percentage overlap between repertoires was calculated by dividing the number of shared unique clonotypes by the size of the smaller repertoire. Three approaches were used to assess repertoire richness: RTK rarefaction, the Chao1 estimator, and Recon v2.1 estimates of unobserved clonotypes. Generation probabilities for all TCRbeta clonotypes obtained by the gDNA method from a handful of donors were computed using OLGA. This is the immuneACCESS table as TCRdb keeps it, with only in-frame sequences that have V and J called. A part of the clones is gone; compared with another copy, unresolved V genes explain less than half, and the rest is unexplained. D and trimming were read from the DNA, whereas the V and J calls and clone size are those reported in that table. The sample table shows 2 million or so clones, and roughly 95% are seen once. Around 0.13% of the sample is taken by the ten largest.

The donors were healthy, HIV-negative adults with no recently reported acute infections or vaccinations. Only Caucasian adults living in Nashville, Tennessee, USA were represented among the donors. CD4+ T cells were enriched by magnetic negative selection, after which naive cells were positively selected on CD45RA and the negative fraction was taken as the memory subset. Blood was obtained by leukapheresis, after which PBMCs were separated by Ficoll-Histopaque density gradient centrifugation and cryopreserved in liquid nitrogen vapor phase. Analytical flow cytometry was used to check the purity and quantity of each magnetically sorted T cell population. Genomic DNA was isolated from every sorted fraction and measured by UV absorbance on a Nanodrop 2000c. This clonotype was obtained from a man younger than 35 in good health. Material: naive CD4+ T cells sorted from blood. The sample's cell subset or site, from its label and the paper: CD45RA+ positively selected.

The DNA sequence reads TGTGCCAGCAGCTCTCGAAGTATTGTCGATACGCAGTATTTT. It translates as CASSSRSIVDTQYF. The rearranged chain carries TRBV5-4 and TRBJ2-3; no D segment can be confidently identified. The CDR3 has 14 amino acids, counting the end cysteine and phenylalanine. Only the CDR3 DNA stays, 42 bases, in frame from base 1. Trimming removed 3 bases from V and 6 bases from J, leaving 14 bases between the germline ends. In the germline V gene (reference sequence), CDR1 corresponds to SGHNT and CDR2 to YYREEE.